This TCR beta chain was sequenced for a study of OX40 agonist ivuxolimab in advanced cancers. Whole-study results and caveats: Averaged across samples, CD8+ T cells carried more expanded clones than CD4+ did.

For this clone: Its specificity is not known.

Repertoires were generated with immunoSEQ multiplex PCR, while TCRdb's copy carries only in-frame clones and drops some. The sample has tens of thousands of clones, roughly 86% seen once. Trimming stripped 5 bases from V and 2 bases from J, with 12 bases between. Germline V lookup: CDR1 SQVTM, CDR2 ANQGSEA. This CDR3 has 13 residues. The origin of this receptor is an adult with an advanced solid tumor such as melanoma, head and neck, liver or kidney cancer. The sequenced sample was CD4+ or CD8+ T cells sorted from blood, obtained in a trial of the OX40 agonist ivuxolimab. The chain couples TRBV29-1 to TRBJ1-1; D may be TRBD1 (5 bases). The chain's CDR3 is CSVYEGTNTEAFF. The CDR3 DNA sequence: TGCAGCGTTTACGAGGGGACTAACACTGAAGCTTTCTTT.